The rows below give T cell receptor beta chains drawn from one sample of a study of T cells after yellow fever vaccination. TCRdb ran MiXCR on the 5' RACE reads and lists one entry per CDR3 protein. The sample shows about 350,000 distinct CDR3 sequences, around 10% of them seen only once. The sequencing here drew on PBMCs, taken on the day of the first yellow fever vaccination. These receptor sequences come from a man younger than 35 who received the YFV17D yellow fever vaccine. Each CDR3 is given with its conserved first and last residue. The order of the fields is CDR3 DNA, CDR3 protein, V gene, clone size, D gene, J gene. D genes are given only for firm matches. Clone size is not always given. Where it is, it says once, few, many or a class for expanded clones.

CDR3 DNA: TGCAGTGCTAGGGGGGCCTGGGAGACCCAGTACTTC
CDR3 protein: CSARGAWETQYF
V gene: TRBV20-1
clone size: few
D gene: -
J gene: TRBJ2-5

CDR3 DNA: TGTGCCAGCAGTTTAGATTTTGGGGCTAATTCACCCCTCCACTTT
CDR3 protein: CASSLDFGANSPLHF
V gene: TRBV12-3/TRBV12-4
clone size: many
D gene: -
J gene: TRBJ1-6

CDR3 DNA: TGTGCCAGCAGTGATAGACAGGGGACTGAAGCTTTCTTT
CDR3 protein: CASSDRQGTEAFF
V gene: TRBV6-4
clone size: few
D gene: TRBD1
J gene: TRBJ1-1

CDR3 DNA: TGTGCCAGCAGCCAAAACTCCCTCGAGCAGTACTTC
CDR3 protein: CASSQNSLEQYF
V gene: TRBV14
clone size: few
D gene: -
J gene: TRBJ2-7

CDR3 DNA: TGTGCCAGCAGCTTGGAATCTCTGGGGACCGGGGAGCTGTTTTTT
CDR3 protein: CASSLESLGTGELFF
V gene: TRBV5-5
clone size: many
D gene: -
J gene: TRBJ2-2

CDR3 DNA: TGTGCCAGCAGCTTAGGACTAGCCCGCTCCTACAATGAGCAGTTCTTC
CDR3 protein: CASSLGLARSYNEQFF
V gene: TRBV7-9
clone size: few
D gene: TRBD2
J gene: TRBJ2-1

CDR3 DNA: TGTGCCAGCAGCGTAGGCACAGGGGGCCGCACCTACGAGCAGTACTTC
CDR3 protein: CASSVGTGGRTYEQYF
V gene: TRBV9
clone size: few
D gene: TRBD1
J gene: TRBJ2-7

CDR3 DNA: TGCGCCAGCAGTCAAGAAGGGACTCCCTTTATCTATGAGCAGTTCTTC
CDR3 protein: CASSQEGTPFIYEQFF
V gene: TRBV23-1
clone size: -
D gene: -
J gene: TRBJ2-1

CDR3 DNA: TGTGCCAGCAGTTGGGGGGGGTACGAGCAGTACTTC
CDR3 protein: CASSWGGYEQYF
V gene: TRBV12-3/TRBV12-4
clone size: -
D gene: TRBD2
J gene: TRBJ2-7

CDR3 DNA: TGCGCCAGCAGTCAAAAGCAGGGCCAAGCAGAGACCCAGTACTTC
CDR3 protein: CASSQKQGQAETQYF
V gene: TRBV23-1
clone size: many
D gene: -
J gene: TRBJ2-5

CDR3 DNA: TGTGCCAGCAGCTTAGGGGGTAGCCCCTACAATGAGCAGTTCTTC
CDR3 protein: CASSLGGSPYNEQFF
V gene: TRBV7-9
clone size: many
D gene: -
J gene: TRBJ2-1

CDR3 DNA: TGTGCCAGCAGGATTACGACAGGGACGAACACTGAAGCTTTCTTT
CDR3 protein: CASRITTGTNTEAFF
V gene: TRBV7-2
clone size: -
D gene: TRBD1
J gene: TRBJ1-1

CDR3 DNA: TGTGCCAGCAGCTTGTTGCTAGCACAGTCAGATACGCAGTATTTT
CDR3 protein: CASSLLLAQSDTQYF
V gene: TRBV5-5
clone size: -
D gene: -
J gene: TRBJ2-3